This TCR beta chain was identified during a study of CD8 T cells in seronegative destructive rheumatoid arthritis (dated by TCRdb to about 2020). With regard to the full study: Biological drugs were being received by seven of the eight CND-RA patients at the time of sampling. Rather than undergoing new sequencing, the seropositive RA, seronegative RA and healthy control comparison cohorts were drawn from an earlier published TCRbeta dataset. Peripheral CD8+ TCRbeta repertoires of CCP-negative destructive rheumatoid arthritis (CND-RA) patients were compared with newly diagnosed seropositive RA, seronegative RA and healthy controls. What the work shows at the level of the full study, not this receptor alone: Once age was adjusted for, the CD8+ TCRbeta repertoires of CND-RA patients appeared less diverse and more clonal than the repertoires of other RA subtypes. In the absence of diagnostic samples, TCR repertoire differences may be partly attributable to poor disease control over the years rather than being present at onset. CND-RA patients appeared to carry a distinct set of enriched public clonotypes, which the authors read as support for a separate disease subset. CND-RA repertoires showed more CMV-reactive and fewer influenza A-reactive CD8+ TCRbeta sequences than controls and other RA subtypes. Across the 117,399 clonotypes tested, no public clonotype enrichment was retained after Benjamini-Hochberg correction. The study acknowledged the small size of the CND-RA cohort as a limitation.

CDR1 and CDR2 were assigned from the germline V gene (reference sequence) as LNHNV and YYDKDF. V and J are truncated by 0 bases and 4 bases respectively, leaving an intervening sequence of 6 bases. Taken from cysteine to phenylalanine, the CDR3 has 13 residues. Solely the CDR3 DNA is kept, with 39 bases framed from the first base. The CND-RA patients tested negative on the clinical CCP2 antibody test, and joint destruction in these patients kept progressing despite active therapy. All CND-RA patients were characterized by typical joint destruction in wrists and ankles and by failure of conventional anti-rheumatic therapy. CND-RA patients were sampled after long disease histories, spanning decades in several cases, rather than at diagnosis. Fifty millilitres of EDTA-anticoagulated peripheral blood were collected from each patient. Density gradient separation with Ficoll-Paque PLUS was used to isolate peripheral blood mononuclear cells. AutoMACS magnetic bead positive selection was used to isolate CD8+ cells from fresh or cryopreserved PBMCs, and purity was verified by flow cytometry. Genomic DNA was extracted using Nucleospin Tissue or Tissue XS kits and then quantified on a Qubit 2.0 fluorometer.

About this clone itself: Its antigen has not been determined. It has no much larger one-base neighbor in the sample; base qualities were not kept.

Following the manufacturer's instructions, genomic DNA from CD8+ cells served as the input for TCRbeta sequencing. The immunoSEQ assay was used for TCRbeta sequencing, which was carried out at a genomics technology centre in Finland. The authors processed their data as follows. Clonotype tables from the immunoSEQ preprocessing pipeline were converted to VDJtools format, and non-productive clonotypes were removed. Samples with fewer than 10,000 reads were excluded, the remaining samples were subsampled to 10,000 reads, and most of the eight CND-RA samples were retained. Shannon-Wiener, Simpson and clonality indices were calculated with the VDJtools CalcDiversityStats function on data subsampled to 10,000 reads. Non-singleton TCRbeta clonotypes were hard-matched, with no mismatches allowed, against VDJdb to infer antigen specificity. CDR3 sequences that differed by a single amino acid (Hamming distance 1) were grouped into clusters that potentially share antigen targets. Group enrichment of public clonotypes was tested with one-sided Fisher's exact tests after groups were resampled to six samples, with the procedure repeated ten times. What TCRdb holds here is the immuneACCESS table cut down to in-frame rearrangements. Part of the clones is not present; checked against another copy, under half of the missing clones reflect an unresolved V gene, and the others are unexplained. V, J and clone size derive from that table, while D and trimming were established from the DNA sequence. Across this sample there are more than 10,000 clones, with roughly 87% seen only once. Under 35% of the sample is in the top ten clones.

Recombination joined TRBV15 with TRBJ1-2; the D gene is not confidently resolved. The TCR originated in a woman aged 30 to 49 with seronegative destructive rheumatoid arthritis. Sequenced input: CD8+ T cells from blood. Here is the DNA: TGTGCCACCAGCAGAGAACAGCTCTATGGCTACACCTTC. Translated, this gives CATSREQLYGYTF. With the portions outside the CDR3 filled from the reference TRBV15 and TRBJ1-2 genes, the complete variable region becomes DAMVIQNPRYQVTQFGKPVTLSCSQTLNHNVMYWYQQKSSQAPKLLFHYYDKDFNNEADTPDNFQSRRPNTSFCFLDIRSPGLGDTAMYLCATSREQLYGYTFGSGTRLTVV.